What follows are 9 T cell receptor beta chains derived from one specimen sequenced in a study of PD-L1 blockade in urothelial cancer. Generated by immunoSEQ multiplex PCR, the TCRdb table keeps only in-frame clones and is missing some. Seen here are about 120,000 clones, around 88% observed once, and the top ten hold more than 1.5%. Time point indicated: peripheral blood 6 weeks after treatment start. The material sequenced was PBMCs, taken around atezolizumab (anti-PD-L1) treatment. The source is a man aged 55 to 70 with urothelial cancer.

The rearrangement links TRBV6-1 to TRBJ2-1, with a possible D match to TRBD1 (6 bases). The CDR3 loop spans 14 amino acids. The germline CDR1 and CDR2 sequences are MNHNS and SASEGT. Trimming removed 6 bases at V and 10 bases at J, with 19 bases between. DNA of the CDR3: TGTGCCAGCAGACCCCCGGTACAGGGAAAAGAGCAGTTCTTC. As protein: CASRPPVQGKEQFF.

The chain links TRBV6-5 to TRBJ1-1; weak D call: TRBD1 (5 bases). The CDR3 has 15 amino acids. Trimming shortened V by 1 base and J by 5 bases, and 14 bases separated the two germline ends. The germline CDR1 and CDR2 sequences are MNHEY and SVGAGI. The CDR3 loop reads CASSYYQGSYTEAFF. Written as DNA, the CDR3 is TGTGCCAGCAGTTACTACCAGGGAAGTTATACTGAAGCTTTCTTT.

This rearrangement joins TRBV6-6 to TRBJ2-2, with D maybe TRBD2 (5 bases). From germline, CDR1 is MNHNY and CDR2 SVGAGI (reference sequence). Trimming shortened V by 8 bases and J by 4 bases, and 14 bases separated the two germline ends. CDR3 length: 14 residues. CDR3 loop: CASGLGFSTGELFF. In DNA, the CDR3 is TGTGCCAGCGGACTCGGGTTTTCCACCGGGGAGCTGTTTTTT.

The V call is TRBV10-3, the J call TRBJ2-7, with a weak D call TRBD1 (6 bases). Trimming pared 0 bases from V and 3 bases from J, leaving 18 bases between. The germline CDR1 and CDR2 sequences are ENHRY and SYGVKD. The CDR3 loop spans 17 amino acids. CDR3 in amino acids: CAISESRDKGSRYEQYF. DNA of the CDR3: TGTGCCATCAGTGAGTCGAGGGACAAGGGGAGCCGCTACGAGCAGTACTTC.

The chain links TRBV27 to TRBJ2-7, with 11 bases aligning to TRBD2. Germline values: CDR1 MNHEY, CDR2 SMNVEV (reference sequence). The CDR3 sequence is 16 residues long. The V segment lost 10 bases and the J segment 0 bases; nucleotides outside the gene matches: 11. The DNA for the CDR3 is TGTGCCAACCGTGCTAGCGGGAGGAGGAGCTCCTACGAGCAGTACTTC. It specifies CANRASGRRSSYEQYF.

The chain carries TRBV9 and TRBJ1-2; no firm D call. This CDR3 contains 14 residues. Germline V gene data show CDR1 as SGDLS and CDR2 as YYNGEE. V was pared by 2 bases and J by 2 bases, with 10 bases between. The CDR3 coding sequence is TGTGCCAGCAGCGTTTCCCAGGAAAACTATGGCTACACCTTC. Translated: CASSVSQENYGYTF. Looking up the rest from reference TRBV9 and TRBJ1-2 gives the full variable domain: DSGVTQTPKHLITATGQRVTLRCSPRSGDLSVYWYQQSLDQGLQFLIQYYNGEERAKGNILERFSAQQFPDLHSELNLSSLELGDSALYFCASSVSQENYGYTFGSGTRLTVV.

This sequence joins TRBV11-2 and TRBJ2-5; D is unresolved. This CDR3 region has 13 residues. Trimming removed 3 bases at V and 1 base at J, with 6 bases between. Germline V CDR1 and CDR2: SGHAT, FQNNGV. The CDR3 loop reads CASSFLAQETQYF. The CDR3 nucleotides are TGTGCCAGCAGCTTTTTGGCCCAAGAGACCCAGTACTTC.

The rearrangement joins TRBV18 to TRBJ2-3; TRBD1 is a possible D gene (5 bases). The CDR3 is 14 residues long. The germline gives CDR1 KGHSH, CDR2 LQKENI. V gave up 7 bases and J gave up 3 bases, with 14 bases separating them. The CDR3 spells CASFPEQGTDTQYF. DNA for the CDR3: TGTGCCAGCTTCCCAGAGCAGGGAACAGATACGCAGTATTTT.

The genes are TRBV7-6 and TRBJ2-2; 9 bases align to TRBD1. Trimming removed 7 bases from V and 2 bases from J; junction bases left unmatched: 11. Looked up from germline, CDR1 is SGHVS and CDR2 is FNYEAQ. The CDR3 sequence is 17 residues long. The CDR3 protein is CASTPGRDRDNTGELFF. Written as DNA, the CDR3 is TGTGCCAGCACCCCAGGGAGGGACAGGGACAACACCGGGGAGCTGTTTTTT.